These 24 T cell receptor beta chains were sequenced from one sample in a study of PD-1 blockade in classical Hodgkin lymphoma. Following autologous stem cell transplantation, relapse occurred in every patient, and exposure to brentuximab vedotin varied. Only in-frame clones appear in the TCRdb table, and some are missing; sequencing was by immunoSEQ multiplex PCR. The sample holds 95,000 to 100,000 clones, approximately 90% seen once. The sequenced sample was peripheral blood mononuclear cells (PBMCs), obtained before the second cycle of nivolumab. These receptors all stem from a human donor with classical Hodgkin lymphoma.

The chain links TRBV7-2 to TRBJ1-1, with TRBD1 identical over 9 bases. V was pared by 5 bases and J by 1 base, with 11 bases of the junction left unmatched. There are 17 residues in the CDR3. The germline V gene encodes CDR1 SGHTA and CDR2 FQGNSA. The CDR3 sequence is CASSLQGQGWWNTEAFF. The CDR3 bases are TGTGCCAGCAGCCTCCAGGGACAGGGATGGTGGAACACTGAAGCTTTCTTT.

The chain links TRBV11-3 to TRBJ2-1, with D possibly being TRBD2 (5 bases). V lost 3 bases and J 4 bases, leaving 10 bases between the germline ends. The CDR3 consists of 14 residues. The germline V gene has CDR1 SGHNT and CDR2 YENEEA. CDR3 in amino acids: CASSLSGEYNEQFF. The CDR3 DNA reads TGTGCCAGCAGCTTGAGCGGTGAATACAATGAGCAGTTCTTC.

The CDR3 loop is CASSWGLAGTGSRNEQFF. The DNA of the CDR3 is TGTGCCAGCAGTTGGGGACTAGCGGGGACTGGATCGAGGAATGAGCAGTTCTTC. The rearrangement joins TRBV28 to TRBJ2-1; 13 bases line up with TRBD2. Germline CDR1 reads MDHEN; CDR2 reads SYDVKM. V gave up 4 bases and J gave up 7 bases; unmatched junction bases: 13. The CDR3 contains 18 residues.

The V gene is TRBV11-3, the J gene TRBJ2-5; D ambiguous. V was cut by 5 bases and J by 7 bases, with 8 bases left in between. The length of the CDR3 is 11 residues. Germline CDR1 SGHNT, CDR2 YENEEA. The CDR3 sequence is CASSQGGTQYF. CDR3 nucleotides: TGTGCCAGCAGCCAAGGTGGGACCCAGTACTTC.

The count of this clone is one. The chain couples TRBV20-1 to TRBJ2-7, with TRBD1 matching over 7 bases. The CDR3 contains 11 residues. In germline, CDR1 is DFQATT, CDR2 SNEGSKA (reference sequence). V lost 6 bases and J lost 6; bases outside the gene matches: 5. The DNA of the CDR3 is TGCAGTGCCAAGGGGGCCGGCGAGCAGTACTTC. It specifies CSAKGAGEQYF.

The rearrangement uses TRBV7-9 and TRBJ1-1; TRBD1 agrees at 8 bases. Trimming cost V 3 bases and J 7 bases; bases outside gene matches: 10. Germline CDR1 reads SEHNR; CDR2 reads FQNEAQ (reference sequence). The CDR3 contains 15 residues. In DNA form, the CDR3 reads TGTGCCAGCAGCTTCCGGGCAGGGGGCAGGGGTGAAGCTTTCTTT. Amino acids: CASSFRAGGRGEAFF.

The chain has TRBV5-5 and TRBJ1-5, with D unclear. CDR1 is SGHKS and CDR2 is YYEKEE in the germline V gene (reference sequence). The CDR3 is 13 residues long. V was clipped by 0 bases and J by 5 bases, with 6 bases between them. The CDR3 loop reads CASSLAPDQPQHF. The CDR3 bases are TGTGCCAGCAGCTTGGCGCCGGATCAGCCCCAGCATTTT.

There are a few counts of this clone. The chain joins TRBV27 to TRBJ1-2; D not certain. The CDR3 runs 13 residues. The germline V gene has CDR1 MNHEY and CDR2 SMNVEV (reference sequence). Between the trimmed V and J ends, which lost 7 bases and 6 bases, there was a span of 15 bases. As DNA, the CDR3 is TGTGCCAGCAAATGGAACTGGGATAATGGCTACACCTTC. Amino acids: CASKWNWDNGYTF.

The chain links TRBV6-5 to TRBJ2-5, with D perhaps matching TRBD1 (6 bases). CDR3 length: 14 residues. Trimming removed 6 bases at V and 1 base at J, with 12 bases between. Per germline, CDR1 MNHEY and CDR2 SVGAGI. In DNA form, the CDR3 reads TGTGCCAGCAGCGCCCGACAGGTCCAAGAGACCCAGTACTTC. Its protein is CASSARQVQETQYF.

The table lists this clone with a count of one. Here the CDR3 reads CASSFGGAKNIQYF. Here the CDR3 DNA reads TGTGCCAGCAGTTTTGGGGGGGCCAAAAACATTCAGTACTTC. J is TRBJ2-4 and V is TRBV27; tentative D call: TRBD2 (6 bases). The CDR3 sequence is 14 residues long. The ends were cut back, 3 bases at V and 1 base at J, with 7 bases in the middle. Germline CDR1 reads MNHEY; CDR2 reads SMNVEV (reference sequence).

The chain joins TRBV18 to TRBJ1-2; 7 positions agree with TRBD1. The germline V gene encodes CDR1 KGHSH and CDR2 LQKENI. V shed 2 bases and J 5 bases; nucleotides not matched to a gene: 5. The CDR3 runs 14 residues. For the CDR3, the DNA is TGTGCCAGCTCACCAACAGGGGCGACATATGGCTACACCTTC. Its translation: CASSPTGATYGYTF.

The V call is TRBV2, the J call TRBJ2-7; 8 bases map to TRBD2. The CDR3 runs 13 residues. V shed 6 bases, J shed 2 bases, and the junction held 3 bases outside the gene matches. Germline CDR1 reads SNHLY; CDR2 reads FYNNEI. Here the CDR3 reads CASRFGGAYEQYF. The CDR3 nucleotides are TGTGCCAGCAGGTTCGGGGGGGCCTACGAGCAGTACTTC.

The chain is built from TRBV4-1 and TRBJ1-1, with 9 bases that match TRBD1. Germline V CDR1 and CDR2: MGHRA, YSYEKL. This CDR3 has 16 residues. Trimming cost V 0 bases and J 4 bases; bases outside gene matches: 6. This CDR3 is CASSQESRQGGTEAFF. The CDR3 DNA follows: TGCGCCAGCAGCCAAGAGTCGAGACAGGGGGGCACTGAAGCTTTCTTT.

The gene calls are TRBV6-6 and TRBJ2-7; a possible D gene is TRBD2 (6 bases). Germline V CDR1 and CDR2: MNHNY, SVGAGI (reference sequence). With 6 bases removed from V and 0 bases from J, the gap between germline ends came to 12 bases. This CDR3 region has 14 residues. The CDR3 DNA sequence: TGTGCCAGCAGGTTCTCTAGCGCCTCCTACGAGCAGTACTTC. Its translation: CASRFSSASYEQYF.

J is TRBJ1-6 and V is TRBV7-6; D may be TRBD1 (5 bases). The CDR3 is made up of 15 amino acids. CDR1 and CDR2 from the germline V gene are SGHVS and FNYEAQ. V dropped 5 bases and J dropped 9 bases, with 17 bases sitting between them. The CDR3 sequence is CASSTREGEGSPLHF. The CDR3 coding sequence is TGTGCCAGCAGCACCAGGGAAGGGGAAGGTTCACCCCTCCACTTT.

This sequence joins TRBV7-7 and TRBJ2-5, with D tentatively TRBD2 (6 bases). The CDR3 extends over 13 amino acids. Trimming cost V 6 bases and J 7 bases, with 15 bases left between them. Germline loops: CDR1 SSHAT, CDR2 FNYEAQ (reference sequence). CDR3 loop: CASSGSGGGTQYF. The CDR3 DNA reads as TGTGCCAGCAGTGGCAGTGGGGGAGGGACCCAGTACTTC.

This chain links TRBV4-3 with TRBJ2-3, with D hard to call. Trimming cost V 5 bases and J 4 bases, with 10 bases left between them. Germline-derived CDR1 and CDR2 are LGHNA and YSLEER. The CDR3 runs to 13 residues. The CDR3 loop is CASSSHKADTQYF. CDR3 nucleotide sequence: TGCGCCAGCAGCTCACATAAAGCAGATACGCAGTATTTT.

The chain is built from TRBV5-4 and TRBJ2-7; TRBD1 matches at 9 bases. The germline CDR1 and CDR2 sequences are SGHNT and YYREEE (reference sequence). J gave up 4 bases and V 4 bases, and 9 bases lay outside the gene matches. The CDR3 spans 15 residues. The CDR3: CASSQTGTGKYEQYF. In DNA, the CDR3 is TGTGCCAGCAGCCAAACCGGGACAGGGAAGTACGAGCAGTACTTC.

This rearrangement joins TRBV30 to TRBJ1-6; 11 bases agree with TRBD1. The CDR3 sequence is 17 residues long. CDR1 GTSNPN and CDR2 SVGIG come from the germline V gene (reference sequence). The trim removed 3 bases at V and 7 bases at J, leaving 11 bases unmatched. The CDR3 loop is CAWSTDRGLLINSPLHF. In DNA, the CDR3 is TGTGCCTGGAGCACGGACAGGGGGCTTCTTATAAATTCACCCCTCCACTTT.

The genes are TRBV19 and TRBJ2-1; perhaps TRBD1 as D (5 bases). The CDR3 length is 14 residues. Germline V gives CDR1 LNHDA, CDR2 SQIVND (reference sequence). Trimming stripped 4 bases from V and 1 base from J, with 8 bases between. The DNA of the CDR3 is TGTGCCAGTAGTAGACAGCCTTCCTACAATGAGCAGTTCTTC. Translation: CASSRQPSYNEQFF.

The sample holds a few counts of this clone. The gene calls are TRBV28 and TRBJ1-2, with TRBD1 identical over 12 bases. CDR1 and CDR2 (germline): MDHEN, SYDVKM. Trimming cost V 5 bases and J 7 bases; bases outside gene matches: 8. The CDR3 has 15 amino acids. In DNA form, the CDR3 reads TGTGCCAGCAGTCCTCCGGGACAGGGGGCGCTTGGCTACACCTTC. This encodes CASSPPGQGALGYTF.

This chain connects TRBV30 to TRBJ2-7; 8 bases fit TRBD1. Germline V gives CDR1 GTSNPN, CDR2 SVGIG (reference sequence). This CDR3 is 13 amino acids long. J gave up 5 bases and V 0 bases, and 3 bases lay outside the gene matches. The DNA of the CDR3 is TGTGCCTGGAGTGTACAGGGGGGAGACGAGCAGTACTTC. Translated, it gives CAWSVQGGDEQYF. The full variable domain, rest sourced from reference TRBV30 and TRBJ2-7, is SQTIHQWPATLVQPVGSPLSLECTVEGTSNPNLYWYRQAAGRGLQLLFYSVGIGQISSEVPQNLSASRPQDRQFILSSKKLLLSDSGFYLCAWSVQGGDEQYFGPGTRLTVT.

The chain links TRBV25-1 to TRBJ1-6; no definite D call. Trimming removed 1 base from V and 9 bases from J, with 13 bases in between. This CDR3 contains 15 residues. Germline V lookup: CDR1 MGHDK, CDR2 SYGVNS. This CDR3 reads CASSEFEGKGSPLHF. The CDR3 DNA reads TGTGCCAGCAGTGAATTTGAGGGTAAAGGTTCACCCCTCCACTTT.

The chain combines TRBV7-9 with TRBJ1-2; no firm D call. CDR3 length: 13 residues. The ends were cut back, 6 bases at V and 6 bases at J, with 14 bases in the middle. CDR1 is SEHNR and CDR2 is FQNEAQ in the germline V gene (reference sequence). CDR3 nucleotides: TGTGCCAGCAGAGAGACAACTTTGCATGGCTACACCTTC. The encoded protein is CASRETTLHGYTF.